The 26 T cell receptor beta chains below all came from one sample that was sequenced in a study of T cells in Graves' hyperthyroidism and ophthalmopathy. Amplification yielded TCR beta CDR3 regions, with RNA transcripts as the source. Primed by the HTBI set, a first-round RT-PCR was run on the TCR CDR3. TCRdb used MiXCR to reprocess the multiplex PCR reads, holding one entry per CDR3 protein. This table has about 400,000 distinct CDR3 sequences, roughly 13% appearing once. Sequencing input: blood. Receptor source: a man aged 45-60 years with Graves' ophthalmopathy.

V and J are TRBV5-6 and TRBJ1-2; D call uncertain. CDR3 size: 12 residues. Germline CDR1 is SGHDT and CDR2 is YYEEEE. Trimming removed 3 bases from V and 2 bases from J, with 5 bases in between. CDR3 DNA sequence: TGTGCCAGCAGCTACAGAAACTATGGCTACACCTTC. This sequence encodes CASSYRNYGYTF.

This clonotype came up many times. The junction departs from germline at one end; a sequencing error may be responsible. V gene TRBV5-1 combines with J gene TRBJ2-3; no firm D call. CDR3 length: 15 residues. Germline V gives CDR1 SGHRS, CDR2 YFSETQ. CDR3 sequence (DNA): TGTGCCAGCAGCCCCAGTAGCAGGAGCACAGATACGCAGTATTTT. Amino acids: CASSPSSRSTDTQYF.

V and J are TRBV6-1 and TRBJ2-7, with a weak D call TRBD1 (6 bases). Per the germline V gene, CDR1 is MNHNS and CDR2 is SASEGT. The V end lost 5 bases, the J end lost 7 bases, and 30 bases lay between the germline ends. CDR3 size: 18 residues. CDR3 region: CASSQSRQGPSISREQYF. DNA for the CDR3: TGTGCCAGCAGTCAGTCCAGGCAGGGGCCGTCTATTTCTCGGGAGCAGTACTTC.

This clonotype was observed at least ten times. The rearrangement joins TRBV6-1 to TRBJ1-1, with D possibly being TRBD1 (5 bases). Trimming took off 1 base at V and 3 bases at J, with 6 bases between the two ends. The CDR3 runs to 13 residues. Germline-derived CDR1 and CDR2 are MNHNS and SASEGT. The CDR3 DNA sequence: TGTGCCAGCAGTGAAGTAGGGGACACTGAAGCTTTCTTT. Its protein is CASSEVGDTEAFF.

This clonotype has ten or more counts. DNA of the CDR3: TGCAGTGCTAGACGTGGGAGCTCCTACGAGCAGTACTTC. Its protein product is CSARRGSSYEQYF. The chain has TRBV20-1 and TRBJ2-7; perhaps TRBD2 as D (5 bases). Germline CDR1 DFQATT, CDR2 SNEGSKA (reference sequence). The CDR3 is made up of 13 amino acids. V was cut by 2 bases and J by 0 bases, with 8 bases left in between.

Ten or more counts support this clonotype. V and J are TRBV6-1 and TRBJ1-5; a weak D match, TRBD1 (6 bases). Germline-derived CDR1 and CDR2 are MNHNS and SASEGT. V was cut by 4 bases and J by 0 bases, with 10 bases left in between. This CDR3 has 15 amino acids. CDR3 coding DNA: TGTGCCAGCAGTGTTCGGACAGATAGCAATCAGCCCCAGCATTTT. Translation gives CASSVRTDSNQPQHF.

This clonotype was detected many times. V and J are TRBV10-3 and TRBJ2-3; 8 nucleotides line up with TRBD1. Germline CDR1 is ENHRY and CDR2 is SYGVKD. With 2 bases clipped from V and 2 bases from J, the junction kept 9 bases outside the gene matches. This CDR3 has 17 residues. The CDR3 loop is CAISETARGQDTDTQYF. DNA of the CDR3: TGTGCCATCAGTGAGACCGCCAGGGGGCAAGACACAGATACGCAGTATTTT.

This clonotype was observed at least ten times. The genes are TRBV20-1 and TRBJ1-1; TRBD1 aligns across 7 bases. This CDR3 is 13 amino acids long. Trimming at V came to 3 bases and at J to 5 bases, leaving 6 bases not matched to a gene. Per germline, CDR1 DFQATT and CDR2 SNEGSKA (reference sequence). The CDR3 region is CSARGTGETEAFF. The CDR3 region has the DNA TGCAGTGCTAGGGGCACAGGGGAAACTGAAGCTTTCTTT.

This clonotype was observed many times. The chain employs TRBV7-9 and TRBJ2-7; 8 bases line up with TRBD1. Germline CDR1 SEHNR, CDR2 FQNEAQ (reference sequence). V was clipped by 1 base and J by 7 bases; unmatched bases: 12. CDR3 length equals 16 residues. CDR3 in DNA: TGTGCCAGCAGCTTAGAGGTATGGGACAGGCCAGGAGAGCAGTACTTC. This codes for CASSLEVWDRPGEQYF.

This clonotype was seen repeatedly, ten times or more. The chain is built from TRBV29-1 and TRBJ2-3; D may be TRBD2 (5 bases). Trimming removed 2 bases at V and 6 bases at J, with 15 bases between. Germline CDR1 is SQVTM and CDR2 is ANQGSEA. The CDR3 contains 14 residues. CDR3 protein: CSVEIGGVADTQYF. In DNA form, the CDR3 reads TGCAGCGTTGAAATTGGAGGTGTTGCGGATACGCAGTATTTT.

This clonotype was found many times. The J gene is TRBJ2-7, the V gene TRBV13, with a tentative D call TRBD2 (6 bases). Trimming removed 3 bases from V and 5 bases from J, with 11 bases in between. The germline V gene encodes CDR1 PRHDT and CDR2 FYEKMQ (reference sequence). The CDR3 extends over 13 amino acids. This chain's CDR3 is CASSFQGGDEQYF. The CDR3 DNA reads TGTGCCAGCAGCTTCCAGGGCGGGGACGAGCAGTACTTC.

This sequence joins TRBV5-6 and TRBJ2-1; D may be TRBD1 (5 bases). The V and J ends lost 4 bases and 6 bases respectively, with 11 bases between them. Germline CDR1 reads SGHDT; CDR2 reads YYEEEE. This CDR3 comprises 13 residues. CDR3: CASSMGRLNEQFF. The CDR3 nucleotides are TGTGCCAGCAGCATGGGGCGCCTCAATGAGCAGTTCTTC.

The CDR3 DNA follows: TGTGCCAGCTCATTTGGAAGTGGCATTCAGTACTTC. This codes for CASSFGSGIQYF. The chain has TRBV6-2 or TRBV6-3 and TRBJ2-4; no clear D gene. Trimming left V 8 bases short and J 9 bases short, with 14 bases between. The CDR3 covers 12 residues. From germline, CDR1 is MNHEY and CDR2 SVGEGT.

The sample holds many counts of this clonotype. The rearrangement links TRBV7-9 to TRBJ2-5, with D uncertain. The CDR3 has 15 amino acids. Germline values: CDR1 SEHNR, CDR2 FQNEAQ (reference sequence). With 1 base removed from V and 0 bases from J, the gap between germline ends came to 9 bases. The CDR3 DNA sequence: TGTGCCAGCAGCTTAGAAGCCCGGTACCAAGAGACCCAGTACTTC. Its translation: CASSLEARYQETQYF.

This rearrangement joins TRBV24-1 to TRBJ1-2; no firm D call. V was cut by 3 bases and J by 7 bases, with 14 bases left in between. The CDR3 contains 14 residues. Germline V CDR1 and CDR2: KGHDR, SFDVKD. CDR3 in amino acids: CATSDPPQRVGYTF. The DNA of the CDR3 is TGTGCCACCAGTGATCCACCCCAACGGGTTGGCTACACCTTC.

The V and J genes are TRBV7-2 and TRBJ2-2, with 16 positions matching TRBD2. This CDR3 contains 21 residues. From germline, CDR1 is SGHTA and CDR2 FQGNSA. Trimming at V came to 3 bases and at J to 6 bases, leaving 16 bases not matched to a gene. The CDR3: CASSLAPGLAGGQRSSGELFF. In DNA, the CDR3 is TGTGCCAGCAGCTTGGCCCCGGGACTAGCGGGAGGGCAAAGATCGTCCGGGGAGCTGTTTTTT.

This clonotype has ten or more counts. This chain uses TRBV20-1 with TRBJ1-4; no reliable D call. The germline V gene encodes CDR1 DFQATT and CDR2 SNEGSKA (reference sequence). CDR3 length: 14 residues. The V end was cut by 6 bases, the J end by 6 bases, with 17 bases between. CDR3 loop: CSAPWEGWDEKLFF. The CDR3 DNA reads as TGCAGTGCCCCCTGGGAAGGGTGGGATGAAAAACTGTTTTTT.

This clonotype was found a few times. CDR3 region: CASSTGQLRYGYTF. DNA of the CDR3: TGTGCCAGTAGTACGGGACAGCTCCGCTATGGCTACACCTTC. This sequence joins TRBV19 and TRBJ1-2; 7 positions agree with TRBD1. V dropped 4 bases and J dropped 4; count of bases not matched to a gene: 6. The CDR3 consists of 14 residues. Germline assignment: CDR1 LNHDA and CDR2 SQIVND (reference sequence).

This clonotype was seen many times. This chain joins TRBV3-1 and TRBJ2-1; 7 nucleotides align to TRBD2. Per germline, CDR1 LGHDT and CDR2 YNNKEL (reference sequence). With 2 bases clipped from V and 8 bases from J, the junction kept 12 bases outside the gene matches. The CDR3 is 16 amino acids. Written as DNA, the CDR3 is TGTGCCAGCAGCCAACGAGGGAGGGCCCTCGGGGATGAGCAGTTCTTC. As protein: CASSQRGRALGDEQFF.

This clonotype was seen a handful of times. The rearrangement joins TRBV29-1 to TRBJ2-2; D is perhaps TRBD2 (5 bases). The CDR3 length is 13 residues. V was clipped by 4 bases and J by 0 bases, with 6 bases between them. Germline assignment: CDR1 SQVTM and CDR2 ANQGSEA. The CDR3 DNA follows: TGCAGCGTTGCCGGGGCGAACACCGGGGAGCTGTTTTTT. It translates to CSVAGANTGELFF.

The chain carries TRBV10-2 and TRBJ1-2; D ambiguous. This CDR3 is 14 amino acids long. The germline V gene encodes CDR1 WSHSY and CDR2 SAAADI. The V end was cut by 5 bases, the J end by 4 bases, with 14 bases between. The CDR3 region is CASSSIMLAYGYTF. CDR3 in DNA: TGCGCCAGCAGTAGTATCATGCTCGCCTATGGCTACACCTTC.

This clonotype was counted only a few times. V usage is TRBV6-2 or TRBV6-3 and J usage is TRBJ2-1; tentative D call: TRBD1 (5 bases). CDR1 and CDR2 from the germline V gene are MNHEY and SVGEGT. Trimming pared 4 bases from V and 8 bases from J, leaving 15 bases between. The CDR3 covers 14 residues. CDR3 sequence reads: CASSSGPRVDEQFF. The CDR3 bases are TGTGCCAGCAGTTCCGGGCCCAGGGTCGATGAGCAGTTCTTC.

In this sample, this clonotype turned up many times. The chain is built from TRBV12-5 and TRBJ2-2, with D hard to call. The germline V and J ends were trimmed by 2 bases and 0 bases, with 7 bases remaining between them. The CDR3 is 15 residues long. Germline assignment: CDR1 LGHNT and CDR2 FRNRAP. The CDR3 region has the DNA TGTGCTAGTGGTTTGACAGCAACGAACACCGGGGAGCTGTTTTTT. Protein product: CASGLTATNTGELFF.

This clonotype was counted many times. The chain is built from TRBV20-1 and TRBJ2-3; no clear D. Germline CDR1 is DFQATT and CDR2 is SNEGSKA (reference sequence). This CDR3 spans 14 amino acids. Trimming left V 3 bases short and J 1 base short, with 11 bases between. The CDR3 loop is CSASGSFGTDTQYF. The DNA for the CDR3 is TGCAGTGCTAGCGGAAGCTTTGGCACAGATACGCAGTATTTT.

This clonotype was observed at least ten times. The chain combines TRBV28 with TRBJ1-2, with 9 bases matching TRBD1. This CDR3 is built from 18 residues. Trimming at V came to 5 bases and at J to 3 bases, leaving 16 bases not matched to a gene. Per germline, CDR1 MDHEN and CDR2 SYDVKM. CDR3 amino acids: CASSPSAPRDRADYGYTF. Here the CDR3 DNA reads TGTGCCAGCAGTCCCTCCGCCCCCAGGGACAGGGCGGACTATGGCTACACCTTC.

This rearrangement joins TRBV20-1 to TRBJ2-7; TRBD1 is a possible D gene (5 bases). This CDR3 spans 13 amino acids. The germline gives CDR1 DFQATT, CDR2 SNEGSKA (reference sequence). V lost 0 bases, J lost 6 bases, and 12 bases lay in between. Here the CDR3 reads CSARDEWGLEQYF. In nucleotides, the CDR3 is TGCAGTGCTAGAGATGAGTGGGGCCTCGAGCAGTACTTC.